This is a list of T cell receptor beta chains from one sample in a study of shared clonotypes between healthy human individuals. Assay used: immunoSEQ multiplex PCR; TCRdb lists only in-frame clones, some missing. The data hold hundreds of thousands of clones, with about 82% observed a single time. The sequencing sample was made of PBMCs. These receptor sequences come from a woman in her thirties or forties in good health. Some clones in this sample may be carry-over from other donors' samples. Each CDR3 is given with its conserved first and last residue. Size is stated for part of the rows, as once, few or many counts, or as a class when the clone is expanded.

TRBJ2-2 NA TRBV7-2 CASSLWNGYTGELFF
TRBJ2-7 NA TRBV5-6 CASSPRKQGSSYEQYF
TRBJ2-3 once TRBV18 CASSPSGTGGADTQYF
TRBJ2-7 few TRBV20-1 CSAGTGWEQYF
TRBJ1-5 NA TRBV30 CAWRSGTDLAQPQHF
TRBJ2-2 NA TRBV11-2 CASSLVRQGKNTGELFF
TRBJ1-4 many TRBV18 CATSDTATNEKLFF
TRBJ2-1 NA TRBV5-1 CASSFSGTGNNEQFF
TRBJ1-2 once TRBV6-1 CASSEYHPRRTNYGYTF
TRBJ2-1 NA TRBV20-1 CSAMRNEQFF
TRBJ2-4 NA TRBV28 CASSSLLGLAGVPRIQYF
TRBJ2-5 NA TRBV4-1 CASSQEGSRGQYF
TRBJ2-6 many TRBV19 CASSIEGGSGANVLTF
TRBJ2-2 NA TRBV5-1 CASSWGPLTGELFF
TRBJ1-4 few TRBV6-6 CASSRQEKLFF
TRBJ1-4 NA TRBV19 CASTTMWGTNEKLFF
TRBJ1-5 few TRBV27 CATREKVNQPQHF
TRBJ2-1 few TRBV6-6 CASSYSAAGSANEQFF
TRBJ2-1 NA TRBV5-1 CASSSAASSYNEQFF
TRBJ2-3 NA TRBV7-2 CASSPQSADTQYF
TRBJ2-7 NA TRBV2 CASSDRPSGRTYEQYF
TRBJ2-5 NA TRBV4-1 CASSRGPQETQYF
TRBJ2-1 NA TRBV4-1 CASSHSTEEQFF
TRBJ2-5 few TRBV9 CASSPLVRETQYF